The sequence of this T cell receptor beta chain was determined in a study of neurological immune-mediated disorders. This clonotype was picked up many times. Germline V gene lookup returns CDR1 DFQATT and CDR2 SNEGSKA (reference sequence). V was pared by 2 bases and J by 5 bases, with 7 bases of the junction left unmatched. CDR3 size: 14 residues. The authors produced cDNA by 5'RACE using 10-nucleotide random UMIs. MiXCR, run by TCRdb on the 5' RACE reads, gives a single entry per CDR3 protein. In the table there are about 21,000 distinct CDR3 sequences, around 6.2% of which are singletons. A blood bank in Maryland, USA, provided the volunteers who served as healthy controls. Libraries from sorted cells each used some 1 million CD4+ or CD8+ T cells.

This chain joins TRBV20-1 and TRBJ2-5, with 8 bases lining up with TRBD1. Input material: CD8+ T cells from blood. The sequence was collected from a man between 18 and 35 years old in good health. The CDR3 DNA reads as TGCAGTGCTAGAACAGGGGGGCCGTCGGAGACCCAGTACTTC. This sequence encodes CSARTGGPSETQYF.